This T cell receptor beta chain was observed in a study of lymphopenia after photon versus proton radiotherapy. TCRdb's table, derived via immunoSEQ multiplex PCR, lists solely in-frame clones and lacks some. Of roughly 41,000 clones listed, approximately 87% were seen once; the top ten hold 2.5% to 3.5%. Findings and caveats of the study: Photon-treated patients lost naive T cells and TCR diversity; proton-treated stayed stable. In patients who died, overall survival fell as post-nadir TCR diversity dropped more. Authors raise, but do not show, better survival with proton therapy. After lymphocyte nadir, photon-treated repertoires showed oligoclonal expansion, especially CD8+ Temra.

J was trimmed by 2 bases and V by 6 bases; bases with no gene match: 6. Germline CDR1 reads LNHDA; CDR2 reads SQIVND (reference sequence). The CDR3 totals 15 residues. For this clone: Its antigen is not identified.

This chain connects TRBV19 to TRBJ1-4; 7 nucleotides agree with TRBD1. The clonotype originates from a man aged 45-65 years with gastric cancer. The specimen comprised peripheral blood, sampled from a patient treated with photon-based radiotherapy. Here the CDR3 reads CASSDRVETNEKLFF. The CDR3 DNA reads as TGTGCCAGTAGCGACAGGGTGGAGACTAATGAAAAACTGTTTTTT.